These 13 T cell receptor beta chains were sequenced from one sample in a study of graft-versus-host responses after intestinal transplantation. Antigen specificity for these receptors is unknown. Assay: immunoSEQ multiplex PCR; the TCRdb copy retains only in-frame clones and omits some. The sample has over 55,000 clones, under 90% seen once. Source: unstimulated CD4+ T cells sorted from spleen or lymph node cells, taken before transplant. These receptors were taken from a human donor who was the organ donor for an intestinal transplant.

The chain links TRBV11-2 to TRBJ1-5, with 8 positions matching TRBD1. This CDR3 has 14 residues. Germline values: CDR1 SGHAT, CDR2 FQNNGV. The V gene end was trimmed by 5 bases and the J gene end by 1 base; junction bases not matched to a gene: 1. DNA of the CDR3: TGTGCCAGCAGCCGGGACAGGAGCAATCAGCCCCAGCATTTT. It translates to CASSRDRSNQPQHF. The whole variable domain, filled in from reference TRBV11-2 and TRBJ1-5, reads EAGVAQSPRYKIIEKRQSVAFWCNPISGHATLYWYQQILGQGPKLLIQFQNNGVVDDSQLPKDRFSAERLKGVDSTLKIQPAKLEDSAVYLCASSRDRSNQPQHFGDGTRLSIL.

This chain connects TRBV6-1 to TRBJ1-4; 10 bases match TRBD1. The germline CDR1 and CDR2 sequences are MNHNS and SASEGT. The CDR3 runs 15 residues. Trimming at V came to 3 bases and at J to 8 bases, leaving 6 bases not matched to a gene. The CDR3 loop reads CASSDTGQGMEKLFF. The CDR3 DNA reads as TGTGCCAGCAGTGACACGGGACAGGGGATGGAAAAACTGTTTTTT.

The chain recombines TRBV6-5 with TRBJ1-3; a weak D match, TRBD1 (6 bases). The V end lost 2 bases, the J end lost 0 bases, and 8 bases lay between the germline ends. Germline loops: CDR1 MNHEY, CDR2 SVGAGI. CDR3 size: 15 residues. The CDR3 protein is CASSYLQGSGNTIYF. The CDR3 DNA reads as TGTGCCAGCAGTTACCTACAGGGCTCTGGAAACACCATATATTTT.

The J gene is TRBJ2-3, the V gene TRBV7-2, with D unclear. V lost 5 bases to trimming and J lost 6 bases, with 15 bases between them. The CDR3 sequence is 14 residues long. The germline V gene encodes CDR1 SGHTA and CDR2 FQGNSA. The CDR3: CASSPARRADTQYF. CDR3 sequence (DNA): TGTGCCAGCAGCCCCGCCCGGAGAGCTGATACGCAGTATTTT.

The chain uses TRBV5-6 and TRBJ1-1, with a possible D match to TRBD1 (6 bases). V was cut by 7 bases and J by 5 bases, with 12 bases left in between. The germline gives CDR1 SGHDT, CDR2 YYEEEE. The CDR3 totals 12 residues. CDR3 DNA sequence: TGTGCCAGCGGATACAGGGCAACTGAAGCTTTCTTT. It translates to CASGYRATEAFF.

V usage is TRBV7-9 and J usage is TRBJ1-4; TRBD1 agrees at 7 bases. In germline, CDR1 is SEHNR, CDR2 FQNEAQ (reference sequence). The CDR3 extends over 14 amino acids. V shed 0 bases, J shed 5 bases, and the junction held 0 bases outside the gene matches. Here the CDR3 reads CASSLAGGNEKLFF. CDR3 nucleotide sequence: TGTGCCAGCAGCTTAGCAGGGGGCAATGAAAAACTGTTTTTT.

The rearrangement uses TRBV4-2 and TRBJ2-2; 9 bases map to TRBD2. This CDR3 has 15 amino acids. Trimming at V came to 2 bases and at J to 3 bases, leaving 1 base not matched to a gene. CDR1 is LGHNA, CDR2 YNFKEQ, per germline. The chain's CDR3 is CASSQLAGYTGELFF. In nucleotides, the CDR3 is TGTGCCAGCAGCCAACTAGCGGGGTACACCGGGGAGCTGTTTTTT.

This clone was recorded a few times. For the CDR3, the DNA is TGTGCCAGCGTCCCGGCGGCGTGGGAAAAACTGTTTTTT. This codes for CASVPAAWEKLFF. The chain combines TRBV9 with TRBJ1-4; no clear D gene. Trimming removed 7 bases from V and 8 bases from J, with 15 bases in between. This CDR3 contains 13 residues. Germline V lookup: CDR1 SGDLS, CDR2 YYNGEE.

The chain links TRBV19 to TRBJ1-5; possibly TRBD1 for D (5 bases). This CDR3 has 15 amino acids. The germline V and J ends were trimmed by 8 bases and 6 bases, with 20 bases remaining between them. The V gene's germline CDR1 is LNHDA and CDR2 SQIVND (reference sequence). In DNA, the CDR3 is TGTGCCAGTGCCCGGGGGGGGGACTCAGGTCAGCCCCAGCATTTT. It yields the protein CASARGGDSGQPQHF.

V gene TRBV7-9 combines with J gene TRBJ2-3, with 9 bases aligning to TRBD2. The trim removed 8 bases at V and 0 bases at J, leaving 6 bases unmatched. Germline CDR1 is SEHNR and CDR2 is FQNEAQ (reference sequence). This CDR3 has 15 residues. The CDR3 region is CASSGLARSTDTQYF. CDR3 in DNA: TGTGCCAGCTCCGGACTAGCGCGAAGCACAGATACGCAGTATTTT.

The rearrangement uses TRBV5-4 and TRBJ2-3, with 13 positions matching TRBD2. V lost 4 bases, J lost 4 bases, and 12 bases stayed unmatched. This CDR3 is 18 amino acids long. Germline-derived CDR1 and CDR2 are SGHNT and YYREEE (reference sequence). CDR3 DNA: TGTGCCAGCAGCCTTGAAACGACTAGCGGGGGGTTGGCAGATACGCAGTATTTT. Protein: CASSLETTSGGLADTQYF.

The V gene is TRBV28, the J gene TRBJ1-3, with a weak D call TRBD1 (6 bases). Trimming removed 6 bases at V and 9 bases at J, with 21 bases between. This CDR3 has 15 amino acids. Germline V gene lookup returns CDR1 MDHEN and CDR2 SYDVKM. The CDR3 protein is CASREDSRNWGTIYF. The CDR3 DNA reads as TGTGCCAGCAGAGAGGACAGTCGTAACTGGGGCACCATATATTTT.

The rearrangement uses TRBV9 and TRBJ1-2, with a tentative D call TRBD1 (5 bases). CDR1 SGDLS and CDR2 YYNGEE come from the germline V gene. The V and J ends lost 2 bases and 3 bases respectively, with 11 bases between them. This CDR3 region has 14 residues. CDR3 residues: CASSVGGSYYGYTF. For the CDR3, the DNA is TGTGCCAGCAGCGTGGGGGGTTCCTACTATGGCTACACCTTC.